Listed below are T cell receptor beta chains from one sample, sequenced in a study of early T cells in non-severe SARS-CoV-2 infection. TCRdb independently ran MiXCR on the 5' RACE reads; one entry per CDR3 protein. The table records approximately 52,000 distinct CDR3 sequences, 8% to 10% of them present only once. Sequencing was performed on whole blood. These TCRs come from an adult who was a healthcare worker with PCR-confirmed SARS-CoV-2 infection or an uninfected control (not recorded which). The CDR3 runs from the conserved cysteine through the conserved F or W. Fields, in order: V gene, J gene, clone size, CDR3 protein. Not all rows give a size; the values are once, few, many and, for expanded clones, a class.

V: TRBV6-2/TRBV6-3; J: TRBJ2-1; size: many; CDR3: CASSPGGQPYNEQFF
V: TRBV19; J: TRBJ2-1; size: many; CDR3: CASSYQGRPSYNEQFF
V: TRBV20-1; J: TRBJ2-3; size: few; CDR3: CSARDPPPTSVPDTQYF
V: TRBV6-6; J: TRBJ2-3; size: many; CDR3: CASSYSGAGTDTQYF
V: TRBV18; J: TRBJ1-1; size: many; CDR3: CASSPQGTGMNTEAFF
V: TRBV10-1; J: TRBJ1-3; size: NA; CDR3: CASSESTRTGNTIYF
V: TRBV5-1; J: TRBJ2-7; size: many; CDR3: CASSLEGLAGAYEQYF
V: TRBV14; J: TRBJ2-1; size: few; CDR3: CASSQYRGNEQFF
V: TRBV19; J: TRBJ2-3; size: NA; CDR3: CASSTKGRGVTDTQYF
V: TRBV7-9; J: TRBJ1-2; size: NA; CDR3: CASSPYSGQGAAF
V: TRBV5-1; J: TRBJ2-1; size: NA; CDR3: CASSFRAGDNEQFF
V: TRBV4-1; J: TRBJ1-5; size: few; CDR3: CASSQGSWGDGPQHF
V: TRBV4-1; J: TRBJ2-3; size: few; CDR3: CASSQEPKSTDTQYF
V: TRBV24-1; J: TRBJ2-7; size: few; CDR3: CATSEHRAISAYEQYF
V: TRBV9; J: TRBJ2-7; size: NA; CDR3: CASSVGSTYEQYF
V: TRBV29-1; J: TRBJ2-7; size: NA; CDR3: CSVVGKGQYYEQYF
V: TRBV11-2; J: TRBJ2-1; size: many; CDR3: CASSFKWDNERFF
V: TRBV5-1; J: TRBJ2-7; size: NA; CDR3: CASSSTGTPDEQYF
V: TRBV7-9; J: TRBJ2-3; size: many; CDR3: CASSPPYRFPAADTQYF
V: TRBV5-1; J: TRBJ2-7; size: many; CDR3: CASSLGFNRGHSYEQYF
V: TRBV10-2; J: TRBJ1-5; size: NA; CDR3: CAILTGAPVNQPQHF
V: TRBV25-1; J: TRBJ1-2; size: NA; CDR3: CASTGGYGYTF
V: TRBV6-5; J: TRBJ2-1; size: many; CDR3: CASSYDKGSSYNEQFF
V: TRBV12-3/TRBV12-4; J: TRBJ1-3; size: NA; CDR3: CASRIISGNTIYF
V: TRBV20-1; J: TRBJ1-1; size: few; CDR3: CSARGGAGNTEAFF
V: TRBV19; J: TRBJ2-5; size: NA; CDR3: CASSPTKQGAETQYF
V: TRBV18; J: TRBJ1-2; size: many; CDR3: CASSEDRMGGYTF
V: TRBV6-4; J: TRBJ1-2; size: NA; CDR3: CASSKPTPGLQGAFCGYTF
V: TRBV9; J: TRBJ2-1; size: few; CDR3: CASSKGTSGDNEQFF
V: TRBV5-1; J: TRBJ2-7; size: few; CDR3: CASSHDGTYEQYF
V: TRBV20-1; J: TRBJ1-2; size: few; CDR3: CSARGSEGREVDGYTF
V: TRBV6-1; J: TRBJ2-2; size: many; CDR3: CATEKAAIFTGELFF
V: TRBV30; J: TRBJ2-7; size: many; CDR3: CAWSVWQGGDEQYF
V: TRBV4-2; J: TRBJ2-2; size: NA; CDR3: CASSRGQGTGELFF
V: TRBV20-1; J: TRBJ2-7; size: many; CDR3: CSAFPVVGDPYSYEQYF
V: TRBV12-3/TRBV12-4; J: TRBJ1-5; size: few; CDR3: CASSLEGAGPQHF
V: TRBV29-1; J: TRBJ2-2; size: few; CDR3: CSVSGDTGELFF
V: TRBV12-3/TRBV12-4; J: TRBJ2-3; size: NA; CDR3: CASSEAGGHTDTQYF
V: TRBV20-1; J: TRBJ1-4; size: few; CDR3: CSARDRATNEKLFF
V: TRBV9; J: TRBJ1-1; size: NA; CDR3: CASTADRAPNTEAFF
V: TRBV4-2; J: TRBJ1-3; size: few; CDR3: CASSQGQGHGNTIYF
V: TRBV14; J: TRBJ2-3; size: few; CDR3: CASSQDVPYTQYF
V: TRBV6-5; J: TRBJ2-7; size: many; CDR3: CASSYGQGAYEQYF
V: TRBV5-5; J: TRBJ2-3; size: few; CDR3: CASSTTGWFLLDTQYF
V: TRBV12-3/TRBV12-4; J: TRBJ2-1; size: many; CDR3: CASSSIAGESYNEQFF
V: TRBV28; J: TRBJ2-7; size: NA; CDR3: CASSLIGLEGYEQYF
V: TRBV6-1; J: TRBJ2-7; size: NA; CDR3: CASSKTSGVIYEQYF
V: TRBV5-1; J: TRBJ1-1; size: many; CDR3: CASSLEGSGAFF
V: TRBV12-3/TRBV12-4; J: TRBJ2-1; size: many; CDR3: CASSPLLADLYNEQFF
V: TRBV7-6; J: TRBJ2-1; size: NA; CDR3: CASSPAAVTYNEQFF
V: TRBV6-6; J: TRBJ1-1; size: many; CDR3: CASSPTGNTEAFF
V: TRBV7-6; J: TRBJ2-5; size: medium-sized; CDR3: CASSFSRQETQYF
V: TRBV19; J: TRBJ2-2; size: few; CDR3: CASSIWSNTGELFF
V: TRBV5-6; J: TRBJ1-5; size: NA; CDR3: CASSGIHSNQPQHF
V: TRBV10-2; J: TRBJ1-4; size: few; CDR3: CASSDVQQGEKLFF
V: TRBV7-6; J: TRBJ2-5; size: few; CDR3: CASSTPGPQETQYF